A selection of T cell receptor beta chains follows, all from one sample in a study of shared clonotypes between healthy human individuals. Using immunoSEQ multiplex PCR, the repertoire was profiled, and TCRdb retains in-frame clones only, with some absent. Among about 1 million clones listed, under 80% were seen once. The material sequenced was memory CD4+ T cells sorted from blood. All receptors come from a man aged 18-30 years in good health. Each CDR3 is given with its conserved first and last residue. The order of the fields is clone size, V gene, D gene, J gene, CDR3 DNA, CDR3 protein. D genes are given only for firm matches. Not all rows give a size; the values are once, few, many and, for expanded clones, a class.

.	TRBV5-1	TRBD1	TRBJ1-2	TGCGCCAGCAGCCTTAACGCCGGGACAGGCTATGGCTACACCTTC	CASSLNAGTGYGYTF
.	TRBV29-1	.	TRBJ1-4	TGCAGCGTGGGGGATAATGAAAAACTGTTTTTT	CSVGDNEKLFF
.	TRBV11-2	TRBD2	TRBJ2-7	TGTGCCAGCAGCTTATCTAGCGGGGGCACATACGAGCAGTACTTC	CASSLSSGGTYEQYF
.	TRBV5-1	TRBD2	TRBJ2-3	TGCGCCAGCAGCTCGGGACTAGCGGGAGCGCAAGATACGCAGTATTTT	CASSSGLAGAQDTQYF
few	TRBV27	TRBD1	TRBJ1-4	TGTGCCAGCAGCCCATTTAGACAGGGCGGTAATGAAAAACTGTTTTTT	CASSPFRQGGNEKLFF
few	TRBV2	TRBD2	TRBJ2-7	TGTGCCAGCAGTGTAGCGGGGGGTACCGAGCAGTACTTC	CASSVAGGTEQYF
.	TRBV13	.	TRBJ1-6	TGTGCCAGCAGCTTAGAGGGTAATTCACCCCTCCACTTT	CASSLEGNSPLHF
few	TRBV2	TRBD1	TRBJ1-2	TGTGCCAGCAGTTCCCAGGGGGCCTCCAGTGGCTACACCTTC	CASSSQGASSGYTF
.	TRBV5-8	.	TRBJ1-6	TGTGCCAGCAGCTTGATGAGTTCACCCCTCCACTTT	CASSLMSSPLHF
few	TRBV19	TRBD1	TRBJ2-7	TGTGCCAGTAGTATCTCATTTGGGGACAGGGGACTCTACGAGCAGTACTTC	CASSISFGDRGLYEQYF
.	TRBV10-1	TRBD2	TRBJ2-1	TGCGCCAGCAGTGAGAGCGGGGGGCCCCCCTACAATGAGCAGTTCTTC	CASSESGGPPYNEQFF
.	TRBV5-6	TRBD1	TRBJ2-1	TGTGCCAGCAGCCCTGACAGGGGGTTCTACAATGAGCAGTTCTTC	CASSPDRGFYNEQFF
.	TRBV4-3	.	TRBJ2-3	TGCGCCAGCAGCCAAGAGCGTCCGGGGAGTGGTGCAGATACGCAGTATTTT	CASSQERPGSGADTQYF
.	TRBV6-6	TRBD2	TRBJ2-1	TGTGCCAGCAGCGGGACTAGCGAACGGGATGAGCAGTTCTTC	CASSGTSERDEQFF
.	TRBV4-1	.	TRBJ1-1	TGCGCCAGCAGCCAAGATCAACGGGGGACGAACACTGAAGCTTTCTTT	CASSQDQRGTNTEAFF
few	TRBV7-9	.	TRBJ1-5	TGTGCCAGCAGCTTAGTCTCGGGGCAGCCCCAGCATTTT	CASSLVSGQPQHF
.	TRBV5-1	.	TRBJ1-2	TGCGCCAGCAGCTTGGTCTCGACAGATGAAGGTGGCTACACCTTC	CASSLVSTDEGGYTF
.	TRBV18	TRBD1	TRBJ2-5	TGTGCCAGCTCACTCTCGACAGGGACCCTTCAAGAGACCCAGTACTTC	CASSLSTGTLQETQYF
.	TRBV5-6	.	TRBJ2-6	TGTGCCAGCAGCTTGTGGCAGGGATCTAGCTCTGGGGCCAACGTCCTGACTTTC	CASSLWQGSSSGANVLTF
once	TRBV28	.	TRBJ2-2	TGTGCCAGCACGGTACAGAACACCGGGGAGCTGTTTTTT	CASTVQNTGELFF
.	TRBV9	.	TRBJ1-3	TGTGCCAGCAGCGTAGCACCGGCGGTTTGGGGCGCAAGGGGAAACACCATATATTTT	CASSVAPAVWGARGNTIYF
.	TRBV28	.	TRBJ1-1	TGTGCCAGCAGTCCACGGGGGGCGGGAACTGAAGCTTTCTTT	CASSPRGAGTEAFF
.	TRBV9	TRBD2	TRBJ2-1	TGTGCCAGCAGCACCCAGTTAGCGGGGGGGCTCAATGAGCAGTTCTTC	CASSTQLAGGLNEQFF
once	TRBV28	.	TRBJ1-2	TGTGCCAGTGCACAGGGCCAGGGGAACTATGGCTACACCTTC	CASAQGQGNYGYTF
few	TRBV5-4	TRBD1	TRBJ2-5	TGTGCCAGCAGCTGGGACAGGGGGCAAGAGACCCAGTACTTC	CASSWDRGQETQYF
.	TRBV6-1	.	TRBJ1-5	TGTGCCAGCAGACCGGGGGGCGCAACCAATCAGCCCCAGCATTTT	CASRPGGATNQPQHF
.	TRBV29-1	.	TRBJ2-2	TGCAGCGCCGGGTCCCTGGCCGGGGAGCTGTTTTTT	CSAGSLAGELFF
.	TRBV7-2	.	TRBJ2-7	TGTGCCAGCAGCTTATCTCAGGCTGGAACCTACGAGCAGTACTTC	CASSLSQAGTYEQYF
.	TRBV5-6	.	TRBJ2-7	TGTGCCAGCAGCTTGGACTTCCGACCAGGGGAGGGCGAGCAGTACTTC	CASSLDFRPGEGEQYF
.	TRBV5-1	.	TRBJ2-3	TGCGCCAGCAGCATAGGACAGGATACGCAGTATTTT	CASSIGQDTQYF
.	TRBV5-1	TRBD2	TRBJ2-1	TGCGCCAGCAGCTTAACTAGCGGGGGGCACCACAATGAGCAGTTCTTC	CASSLTSGGHHNEQFF
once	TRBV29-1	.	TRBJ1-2	TGCAGCGCCCAGGGACAAGACTATGGCTACACCTTC	CSAQGQDYGYTF
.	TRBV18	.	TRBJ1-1	TGTGCCAGCTCACCACAGCGATGGAACACTGAAGCTTTCTTT	CASSPQRWNTEAFF
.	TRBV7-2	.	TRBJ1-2	TGTGCCAGCAGCTTAAATGGAGGAGGGAACTATGGCTACACCTTC	CASSLNGGGNYGYTF
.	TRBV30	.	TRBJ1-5	TGTGCCTGGAGAGGTCCAGGGGAATTTCAGCCCCAGCATTTT	CAWRGPGEFQPQHF
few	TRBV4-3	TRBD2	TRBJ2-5	TGCGCCAGCAGCCTTGGGACTAGCGGGAGGGCCGGGGGCAAGCAGACCCAGTACTTC	CASSLGTSGRAGGKQTQYF
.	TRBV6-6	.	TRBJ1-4	TGTGCCAGCAGTTACAGTGCAACTAATGAAAAACTGTTTTTT	CASSYSATNEKLFF
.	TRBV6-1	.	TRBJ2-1	TGTGCCAGCTTAACTCGGAGGGCCTCGGATGAGCAGTTCTTC	CASLTRRASDEQFF
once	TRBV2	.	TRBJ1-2	TGTGCCAGCAGTGACAGGTCCTTTTATGGCTACACCTTC	CASSDRSFYGYTF
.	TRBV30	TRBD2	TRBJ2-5	TGTGCCTGGAGTTTGGCGGGGGGGCCGGAGACCCAGTACTTC	CAWSLAGGPETQYF
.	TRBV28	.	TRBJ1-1	TGTGCCAGCAGTTCATCCTCTAGGGGGAGGACTGAAGCTTTCTTT	CASSSSSRGRTEAFF
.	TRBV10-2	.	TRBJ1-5	TGCGCCAGCAGTGGGGCCCAGCAGTGGAGGCTTGTGGGGCAGCCCCAGCCCCAGCATTTT	CASSGAQQWRLVGQPQPQHF
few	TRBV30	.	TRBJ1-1	TGTGCCTGGAGTTGGACAGCCCTTGGAACTGAAGCTTTCTTT	CAWSWTALGTEAFF
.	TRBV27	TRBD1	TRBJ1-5	TGTGCCAGCACCGTTTCCCCTTCAGGGGGCCCTTTGAAGCCCCAGCATTTT	CASTVSPSGGPLKPQHF
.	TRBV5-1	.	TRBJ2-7	TGCGCCAGCAGCTTTTCCGACAGCGGAACGTACGAGCAGTACTTC	CASSFSDSGTYEQYF
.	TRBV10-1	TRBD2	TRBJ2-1	TGCGCCAGCAGTGAAGGGACTAGCGTCTACAATGAGCAGTTCTTC	CASSEGTSVYNEQFF